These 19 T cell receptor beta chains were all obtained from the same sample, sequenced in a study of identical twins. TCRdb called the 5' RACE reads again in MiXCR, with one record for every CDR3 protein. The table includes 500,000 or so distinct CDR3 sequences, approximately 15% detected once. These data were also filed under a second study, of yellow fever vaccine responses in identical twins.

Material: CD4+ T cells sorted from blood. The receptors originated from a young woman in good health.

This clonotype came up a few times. CDR3 sequence reads: CATRLPGANYGYTF. DNA of the CDR3: TGTGCCACCAGGTTGCCAGGGGCTAACTATGGCTACACCTTC. V gene TRBV15 combines with J gene TRBJ1-2; D possibly corresponds to TRBD1 (6 bases). Germline V gene lookup returns CDR1 LNHNV and CDR2 YYDKDF (reference sequence). Trimming left V 6 bases short and J 0 bases short, with 11 bases between. CDR3 length equals 14 residues. Complete variable domain (other parts from reference TRBV15 and TRBJ1-2): DAMVIQNPRYQVTQFGKPVTLSCSQTLNHNVMYWYQQKSSQAPKLLFHYYDKDFNNEADTPDNFQSRRPNTSFCFLDIRSPGLGDTAMYLCATRLPGANYGYTFGSGTRLTVV.

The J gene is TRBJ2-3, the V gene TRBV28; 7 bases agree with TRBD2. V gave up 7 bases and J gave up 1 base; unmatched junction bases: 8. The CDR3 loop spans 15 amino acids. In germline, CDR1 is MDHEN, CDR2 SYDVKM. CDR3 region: CASTSAGMGTDTQYF. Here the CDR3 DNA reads TGTGCCAGCACTTCAGCGGGAATGGGCACAGATACGCAGTATTTT.

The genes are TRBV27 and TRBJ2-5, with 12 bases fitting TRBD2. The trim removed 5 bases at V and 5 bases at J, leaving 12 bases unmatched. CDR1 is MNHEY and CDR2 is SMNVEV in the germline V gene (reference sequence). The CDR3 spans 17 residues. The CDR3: CASSMTSGSSVGETQYF. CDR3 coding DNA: TGTGCCAGCAGTATGACTAGCGGGAGCTCGGTTGGGGAGACCCAGTACTTC.

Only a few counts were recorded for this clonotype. The CDR3 DNA reads TGTGCCAGCAGCGCCTCCAGTATTGAAGCTTTCTTT. Its protein is CASSASSIEAFF. The V and J genes are TRBV2 and TRBJ1-1; no reliable D call. Per the germline V gene, CDR1 is SNHLY and CDR2 is FYNNEI. The CDR3 is 12 amino acids. V lost 6 bases and J lost 7, with 12 bases in between.

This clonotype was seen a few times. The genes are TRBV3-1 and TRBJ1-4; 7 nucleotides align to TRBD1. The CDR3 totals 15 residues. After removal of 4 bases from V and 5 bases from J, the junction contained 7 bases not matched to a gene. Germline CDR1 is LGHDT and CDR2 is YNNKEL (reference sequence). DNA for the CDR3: TGTGCCAGCAGCCTTCGACAGGGAGGGAATGAAAAACTGTTTTTT. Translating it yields CASSLRQGGNEKLFF.

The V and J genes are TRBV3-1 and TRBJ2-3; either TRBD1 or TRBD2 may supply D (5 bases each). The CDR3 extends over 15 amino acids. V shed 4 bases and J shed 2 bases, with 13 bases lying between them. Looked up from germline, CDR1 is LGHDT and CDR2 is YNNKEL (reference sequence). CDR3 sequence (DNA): TGTGCCAGCAGCCCTCGGGACGGAGTCACAGATACGCAGTATTTT. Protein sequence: CASSPRDGVTDTQYF.

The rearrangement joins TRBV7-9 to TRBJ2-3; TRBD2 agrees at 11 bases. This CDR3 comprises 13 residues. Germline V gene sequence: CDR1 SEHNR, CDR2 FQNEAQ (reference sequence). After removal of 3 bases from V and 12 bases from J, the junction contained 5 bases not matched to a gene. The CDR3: CASSLGSGRAQYF. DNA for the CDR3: TGTGCCAGCAGCTTGGGTAGCGGGAGGGCACAGTATTTT.

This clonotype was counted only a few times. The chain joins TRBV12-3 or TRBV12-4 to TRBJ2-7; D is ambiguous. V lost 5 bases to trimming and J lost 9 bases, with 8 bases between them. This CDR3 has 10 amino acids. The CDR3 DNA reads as TGTGCCAGCAGTGGAAAGGTGCAGTACTTC. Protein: CASSGKVQYF.

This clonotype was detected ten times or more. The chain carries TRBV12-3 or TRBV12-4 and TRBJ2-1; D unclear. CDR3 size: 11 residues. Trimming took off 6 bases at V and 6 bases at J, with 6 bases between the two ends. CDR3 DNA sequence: TGTGCCAGCAGCCAAGCCAATGAGCAGTTCTTC. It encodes CASSQANEQFF.

The CDR3 reads CASAKYEQYF. In DNA form, the CDR3 reads TGTGCCAGCGCTAAGTACGAGCAGTACTTC. This sequence joins TRBV7-9 and TRBJ2-7, with D uncertain. Germline lookup yields CDR1 SEHNR and CDR2 FQNEAQ (reference sequence). V lost 8 bases and J 4 bases, leaving 6 bases between the germline ends. This CDR3 spans 10 amino acids.

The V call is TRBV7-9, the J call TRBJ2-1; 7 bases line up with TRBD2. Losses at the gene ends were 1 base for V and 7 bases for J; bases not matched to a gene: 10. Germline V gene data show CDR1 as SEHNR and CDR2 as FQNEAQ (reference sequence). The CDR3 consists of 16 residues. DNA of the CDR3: TGTGCCAGCAGCTTAGGAGGGAGCGGGAACCAAAATGAGCAGTTCTTC. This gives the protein CASSLGGSGNQNEQFF.

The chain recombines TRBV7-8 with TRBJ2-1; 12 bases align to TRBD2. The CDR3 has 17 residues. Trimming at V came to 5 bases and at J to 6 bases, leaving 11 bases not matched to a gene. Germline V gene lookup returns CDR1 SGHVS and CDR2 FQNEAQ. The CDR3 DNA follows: TGTGCCAGCAGCGCACGAATACTAGCGGGAGGTGCCAATGAGCAGTTCTTC. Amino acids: CASSARILAGGANEQFF.

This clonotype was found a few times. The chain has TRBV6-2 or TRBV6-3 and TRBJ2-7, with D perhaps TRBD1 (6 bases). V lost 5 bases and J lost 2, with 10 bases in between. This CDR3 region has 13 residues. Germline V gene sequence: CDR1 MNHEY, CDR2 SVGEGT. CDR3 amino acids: CASSRQETYEQYF. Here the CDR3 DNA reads TGTGCCAGCAGTCGACAGGAAACCTACGAGCAGTACTTC.

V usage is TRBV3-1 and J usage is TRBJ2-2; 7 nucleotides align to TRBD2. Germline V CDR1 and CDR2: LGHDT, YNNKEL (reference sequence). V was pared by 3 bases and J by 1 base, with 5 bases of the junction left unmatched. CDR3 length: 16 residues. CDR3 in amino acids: CASSHERGVNTGELFF. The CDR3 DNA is TGTGCCAGCAGCCATGAGCGGGGCGTGAACACCGGGGAGCTGTTTTTT. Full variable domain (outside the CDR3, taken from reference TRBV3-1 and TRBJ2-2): DTAVSQTPKYLVTQMGNDKSIKCEQNLGHDTMYWYKQDSKKFLKIMFSYNNKELIINETVPNRFSPKSPDKAHLNLHINSLELGDSAVYFCASSHERGVNTGELFFGEGSRLTVL.

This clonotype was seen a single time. The DNA of the CDR3 is TGTGCCAGCAGTTACTCAGGGGGTGGGACTAGCATCGTCACCGGGGAGCTGTTTTTT. This gives the protein CASSYSGGGTSIVTGELFF. This chain connects TRBV6-5 to TRBJ2-2; 9 bases fit TRBD2. The CDR3 loop spans 19 amino acids. J gave up 4 bases and V 0 bases, and 12 bases lay outside the gene matches. In germline, CDR1 is MNHEY, CDR2 SVGAGI.

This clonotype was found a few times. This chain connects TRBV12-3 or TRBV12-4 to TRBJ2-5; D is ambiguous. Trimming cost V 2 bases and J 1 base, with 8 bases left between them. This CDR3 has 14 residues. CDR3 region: CASSLRNLQETQYF. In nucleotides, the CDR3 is TGTGCCAGCAGTTTACGGAATCTCCAAGAGACCCAGTACTTC.

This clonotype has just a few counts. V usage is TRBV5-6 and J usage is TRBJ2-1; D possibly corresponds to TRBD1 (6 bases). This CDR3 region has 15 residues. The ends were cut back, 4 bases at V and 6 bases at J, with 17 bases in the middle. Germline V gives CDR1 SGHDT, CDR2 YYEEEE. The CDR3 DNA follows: TGTGCCAGCAGCCCGGACAGTGGGGTTGGCAATGAGCAGTTCTTC. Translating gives CASSPDSGVGNEQFF.

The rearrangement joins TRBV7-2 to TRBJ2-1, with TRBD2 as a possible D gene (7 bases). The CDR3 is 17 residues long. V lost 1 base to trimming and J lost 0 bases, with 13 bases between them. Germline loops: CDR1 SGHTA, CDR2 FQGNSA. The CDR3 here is CASSLVGGAGSYNEQFF. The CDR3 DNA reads TGTGCCAGCAGCTTAGTGGGGGGGGCGGGCTCCTACAATGAGCAGTTCTTC.

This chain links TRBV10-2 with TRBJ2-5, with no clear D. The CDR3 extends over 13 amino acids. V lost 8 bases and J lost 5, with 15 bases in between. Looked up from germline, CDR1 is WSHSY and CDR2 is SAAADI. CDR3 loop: CASRPLAPETQYF. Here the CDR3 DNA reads TGCGCCAGCCGTCCTCTGGCTCCGGAGACCCAGTACTTC.